This T cell receptor (beta chain) originates from a study of blood T cell repertoires in COVID-19. Study information: Spain, Italy and the United States supplied samples that represented acute and convalescent COVID-19. T cells, B-cell-depleted T cells, or PBMCs provided the cDNA or gDNA that served as material.

There are 15 residues in the CDR3. V dropped 3 bases and J dropped 3 bases, with 13 bases sitting between them. Looked up from germline, CDR1 is SGHDT and CDR2 is YYEEEE. Original methodology: Reference gene primer amplification in the assay estimated nucleated cell counts. Only in-frame clones appear in the TCRdb table, and some are missing; sequencing was by immunoSEQ multiplex PCR. That table furnishes V, J and clone size, whereas the DNA furnished D and trimming. Found here are under 60,000 clones, about 80% of them singletons; the top ten hold approximately 3.4%. Sequenced sample: peripheral blood. The chain is built from TRBV5-6 and TRBJ2-4; D is possibly TRBD2 (5 bases). The clonotype was recovered from a man in his 60s with acute or convalescent COVID-19. CDR3 sequence: CASSSLGGGKNIQYF. For the CDR3, the DNA is TGTGCCAGCAGCTCCCTAGGAGGCGGCAAAAACATTCAGTACTTC. The variable domain in full, completed from reference TRBV5-6 and TRBJ2-4, reads DAGVTQSPTHLIKTRGQQVTLRCSPKSGHDTVSWYQQALGQGPQFIFQYYEEEERQRGNFPDRFSGHQFPNYSSELNVNALLLGDSALYLCASSSLGGGKNIQYFGAGTRLSVL.